The next 23 T cell receptor beta chains were all read from a single sample in a study of CD8+ T cells in alopecia areata. Extracted RNA was reverse transcribed, and the resulting cDNA served as sequencing template. Profiling relied on immunoSEQ multiplex PCR, and the TCRdb table lists in-frame clones only, not all of them. The sample includes 75,000 to 100,000 clones, approximately 70% seen only once; the top ten take approximately 15%. Documented treatment: oral pan-JAK inhibitor, 5-10 mg twice daily. The input for sequencing was CD8+ T cells sorted from blood, taken between weeks 43 and 45, from a patient treated with tofacitinib. The source is a human donor with alopecia areata.

This clone turned up a few times. The V call is TRBV7-9, the J call TRBJ1-6; TRBD1 agrees at 7 bases. Trimming at V came to 2 bases and at J to 6 bases, leaving 7 bases not matched to a gene. The germline V gene encodes CDR1 SEHNR and CDR2 FQNEAQ (reference sequence). This CDR3 has 16 residues. The CDR3 loop reads CASSLSGDSVNSPLHF. The CDR3 DNA reads TGTGCCAGCAGCTTATCCGGGGACAGTGTTAATTCACCCCTCCACTTT.

The chain employs TRBV5-1 and TRBJ1-2, with D possibly matching TRBD1 (6 bases). CDR1 is SGHRS and CDR2 is YFSETQ in the germline V gene. The CDR3 runs 15 residues. V was shortened by 1 base and J by 7 bases, with 17 bases between the two germline ends. The CDR3 spells CASSLSVDGGLGYTF. CDR3 DNA sequence: TGCGCCAGCAGCTTGTCGGTCGATGGGGGCCTTGGCTACACCTTC.

The table lists this clone with a count of one. The CDR3 loop is CSVEGAWGTQYF. DNA for the CDR3: TGCAGCGTTGAGGGGGCCTGGGGGACCCAGTACTTC. This chain joins TRBV29-1 and TRBJ2-5; D possibly corresponds to TRBD1 (6 bases). The CDR3 has 12 residues. Per germline, CDR1 SQVTM and CDR2 ANQGSEA. Trimming took 3 bases from V and 7 from J, leaving 12 bases between them. Supplemented by reference TRBV29-1 and TRBJ2-5, the full variable domain reads SAVISQKPSRDICQRGTSLTIQCQVDSQVTMMFWYRQQPGQSLTLIATANQGSEATYESGFVIDKFPISRPNLTFSTLTVSNMSPEDSSIYLCSVEGAWGTQYFGPGTRLLVL.

This chain links TRBV5-1 with TRBJ2-7, with 10 bases fitting TRBD2. CDR3 length: 17 residues. Germline lookup yields CDR1 SGHRS and CDR2 YFSETQ. After removal of 2 bases from V and 5 bases from J, the junction contained 13 bases not matched to a gene. DNA of the CDR3: TGCGCCAGCAGCTTAGTACCTAGCGGGGGCGGTTTCAACGAGCAGTACTTC. Translation: CASSLVPSGGGFNEQYF. Filled out from reference TRBV5-1 and TRBJ2-7, the complete variable domain reads KAGVTQTPRYLIKTRGQQVTLSCSPISGHRSVSWYQQTPGQGLQFLFEYFSETQRNKGNFPGRFSGRQFSNSRSEMNVSTLELGDSALYLCASSLVPSGGGFNEQYFGPGTRLTVT.

About this clone itself: A read error may be the cause here, since a much bigger clone is one base away. The CDR3 coding sequence is TGTGCCAGCAGCGTGGGGGGAGGGGAGACCCAGTACTTC. Its protein product is CASSVGGGETQYF. The J gene is TRBJ2-5, the V gene TRBV7-3; 7 nucleotides align to TRBD2. This CDR3 spans 13 amino acids. CDR1 is SGHTA and CDR2 is FQGTGA in the germline V gene. The junction had 5 bases not matched to a gene; V was cut back by 5 bases and J by 5 bases.

The J gene is TRBJ2-7, the V gene TRBV7-2; maybe TRBD1 (5 bases). V was pared by 6 bases and J by 3 bases, with 15 bases between. The germline V gene encodes CDR1 SGHTA and CDR2 FQGNSA. This CDR3 spans 14 amino acids. This CDR3 reads CASRPQGRHYEQYF. CDR3 in DNA: TGTGCCAGCAGGCCTCAGGGCAGGCACTACGAGCAGTACTTC.

This chain links TRBV4-3 with TRBJ1-1; TRBD1 matches 9 bases. The CDR3 is 14 amino acids. The germline CDR1 and CDR2 sequences are LGHNA and YSLEER. V shed 1 base, J shed 11 bases, and the junction held 8 bases outside the gene matches. The CDR3 spells CASSQGQGELGAFF. The CDR3 DNA reads as TGCGCCAGCAGCCAAGGACAGGGGGAATTAGGGGCTTTCTTT.

This clone was detected only once. The chain uses TRBV29-1 and TRBJ1-1; TRBD1 aligns across 9 bases. Losses at the gene ends were 8 bases for V and 3 bases for J; bases not matched to a gene: 13. The CDR3 consists of 15 residues. Germline values: CDR1 SQVTM, CDR2 ANQGSEA. The CDR3 nucleotides are TGCAGCATCGCCGGGACAGGGATGGGGCACACTGAAGCTTTCTTT. Its translation: CSIAGTGMGHTEAFF.

This clone was recorded once. The chain uses TRBV6-5 and TRBJ2-2; D possibly corresponds to TRBD2 (5 bases). This CDR3 has 12 amino acids. The germline CDR1 and CDR2 sequences are MNHEY and SVGAGI. The ends were cut back, 7 bases at V and 4 bases at J, with 7 bases in the middle. CDR3 protein: CASTGSTGELFF. CDR3 DNA: TGTGCCAGCACGGGGTCCACCGGGGAGCTGTTTTTT.

This clone was detected ten times or more. V and J are TRBV19 and TRBJ2-7, with D perhaps TRBD1 or TRBD2 (5 bases each). CDR3 size: 16 residues. V was shortened by 5 bases and J by 0 bases, with 17 bases between the two germline ends. Germline loops: CDR1 LNHDA, CDR2 SQIVND (reference sequence). The CDR3 reads CASSLGDGISSYEQYF. As DNA, the CDR3 is TGTGCCAGTAGTCTAGGGGACGGAATCAGCTCCTACGAGCAGTACTTC.

This chain uses TRBV25-1 with TRBJ1-1; the D is unclear. The length of the CDR3 is 13 residues. Between the trimmed V and J ends, which lost 6 bases and 4 bases, there was a span of 12 bases. Germline V CDR1 and CDR2: MGHDK, SYGVNS. The CDR3 DNA follows: TGTGCCAGCAGCGCATTTGGAGTCACTGAAGCTTTCTTT. It translates to CASSAFGVTEAFF.

This clone was picked up a small number of times. The genes are TRBV4-1 and TRBJ2-7; D gene uncertain. The germline gives CDR1 MGHRA, CDR2 YSYEKL. The CDR3 contains 13 residues. The V and J ends lost 3 bases and 3 bases respectively, with 9 bases between them. This CDR3 is CASSQGLGYEQYF. In DNA, the CDR3 is TGCGCCAGCAGCCAGGGTTTGGGCTACGAGCAGTACTTC.

For this clone: Other nucleotide sequences from this sample produce the same CDR3. This chain connects TRBV13 to TRBJ1-1, with a tentative D call TRBD1 (5 bases). Trimming removed 1 base from V and 0 bases from J, with 9 bases in between. The CDR3 consists of 15 residues. Germline V gene sequence: CDR1 PRHDT, CDR2 FYEKMQ (reference sequence). CDR3 nucleotide sequence: TGTGCCAGCAGCTTAGATGGGGGTATGAACACTGAAGCTTTCTTT. This sequence encodes CASSLDGGMNTEAFF.

The V gene is TRBV6-1, the J gene TRBJ1-1; D unresolved. V was pared by 4 bases and J by 4 bases, with 16 bases between. Germline V CDR1 and CDR2: MNHNS, SASEGT. CDR3 length equals 15 residues. CDR3 nucleotides: TGTGCCAGCAGTGGACCAACCGGGAGAGGCACTGAAGCTTTCTTT. Translating it yields CASSGPTGRGTEAFF.

J is TRBJ1-5 and V is TRBV6-7; D perhaps matches TRBD1 (5 bases). TRBV6-7 is annotated as an ORF whose role is uncertain. Trimming pared 0 bases from V and 5 bases from J, leaving 8 bases between. The CDR3 is 14 amino acids. CDR3 coding DNA: TGTGCCAGCAGTTACTCGACAGAATATCAGCCCCAGCATTTT. Protein sequence: CASSYSTEYQPQHF.

This clone occurred once. This chain uses TRBV6-1 with TRBJ2-2; D remains unclear. The CDR3 length is 14 residues. Germline CDR1 reads MNHNS; CDR2 reads SASEGT. Between the trimmed V and J ends, which lost 4 bases and 0 bases, there was a span of 6 bases. The CDR3 DNA sequence: TGTGCCAGCAGTGGCTACACGAACACCGGGGAGCTGTTTTTT. Encoded protein: CASSGYTNTGELFF.

The chain links TRBV2 to TRBJ2-5; 9 nucleotides line up with TRBD2. Germline V gene sequence: CDR1 SNHLY, CDR2 FYNNEI. CDR3 length: 15 amino acids. V was clipped by 2 bases and J by 1 base; unmatched bases: 2. CDR3 loop: CASSELAGAQETQYF. CDR3 in DNA: TGTGCCAGCAGTGAATTAGCGGGGGCCCAAGAGACCCAGTACTTC.

The chain couples TRBV2 to TRBJ1-4, with 8 bases lining up with TRBD1. The CDR3 is 14 amino acids. V lost 7 bases, J lost 7 bases, and 8 bases stayed unmatched. In germline, CDR1 is SNHLY, CDR2 FYNNEI. The CDR3 DNA reads as TGTGCCAGCACCGACAGGGGTTCAAGTGAAAAACTGTTTTTT. It codes for CASTDRGSSEKLFF.

The chain joins TRBV4-1 to TRBJ2-7; weak D call: TRBD1 (5 bases). Germline values: CDR1 MGHRA, CDR2 YSYEKL. Trimming removed 0 bases at V and 2 bases at J, with 11 bases between. This CDR3 is 15 amino acids long. The CDR3 coding sequence is TGCGCCAGCAGCCAAGACTTCCCAGGGCCCTACGAGCAGTACTTC. This gives the protein CASSQDFPGPYEQYF.

This clone has a handful of counts. CDR3 nucleotide sequence: TGTGCTAGTGGTTTGGACCTGACGGGCGGGGACTACAATGAGCAGTTCTTC. It translates to CASGLDLTGGDYNEQFF. The chain combines TRBV12-5 with TRBJ2-1; the D gene is possibly TRBD2 (6 bases). The germline CDR1 and CDR2 sequences are LGHNT and FRNRAP. CDR3 length: 17 amino acids. V gave up 1 base and J gave up 3 bases, with 16 bases separating them.

The V and J genes are TRBV30 and TRBJ2-7; 11 bases are shared with TRBD2. Germline V gene lookup returns CDR1 GTSNPN and CDR2 SVGIG (reference sequence). V shed 1 base and J 3 bases; nucleotides not matched to a gene: 2. This CDR3 is 14 amino acids long. CDR3 in DNA: TGTGCCTGGAGTGCCGGGACTAGCGGCTACGAGCAGTACTTC. It encodes CAWSAGTSGYEQYF.

The CDR3 DNA is TGCGCCAGCAGTCAATATCCGGGGCCTTGGGGCTACACCTTC. Its translation: CASSQYPGPWGYTF. The chain employs TRBV23-1 and TRBJ1-2; a weak D match, TRBD1 (5 bases). TRBV23-1 is an ORF, and what it does is uncertain. This CDR3 contains 14 residues. V dropped 1 base and J dropped 8 bases, with 14 bases sitting between them.

The genes are TRBV18 and TRBJ2-7; no firm D call. From germline, CDR1 is KGHSH and CDR2 LQKENI. This CDR3 contains 13 residues. V was shortened by 0 bases and J by 6 bases, with 9 bases between the two germline ends. This chain's CDR3 is CASSPPGSGEQYF. The DNA of the CDR3 is TGTGCCAGCTCACCACCCGGCTCTGGCGAGCAGTACTTC.